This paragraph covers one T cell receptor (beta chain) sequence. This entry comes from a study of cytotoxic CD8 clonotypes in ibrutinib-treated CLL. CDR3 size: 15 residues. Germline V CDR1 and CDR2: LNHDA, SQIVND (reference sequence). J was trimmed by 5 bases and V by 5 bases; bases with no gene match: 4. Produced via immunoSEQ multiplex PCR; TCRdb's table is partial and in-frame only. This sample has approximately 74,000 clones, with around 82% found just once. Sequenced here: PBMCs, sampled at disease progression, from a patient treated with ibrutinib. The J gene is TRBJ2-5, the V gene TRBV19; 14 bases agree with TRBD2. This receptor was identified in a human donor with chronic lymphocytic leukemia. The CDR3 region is CASSPRTSGGETQYF. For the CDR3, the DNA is TGTGCCAGTAGTCCCCGGACTAGCGGGGGGGAGACCCAGTACTTC.